The 10 T cell receptor beta chains listed next were all sequenced from one sample in a study of blood T cells in healthy people across ages. A J-beta primer mix and a sample-barcoded 5' primer were used in a second PCR of roughly 7 to 12 cycles. TCRdb re-analysed the 5' RACE reads in MiXCR, keeping a single row per CDR3 protein. The sample lists roughly 1.7 million distinct CDR3 sequences; around 35% were seen once. The sample comprised blood. Receptors originate from a woman in her twenties or thirties in good health.

The sample holds a few counts of this clonotype. The rearrangement uses TRBV4-2 and TRBJ1-2, with TRBD1 matching 8 bases. Germline CDR1 and CDR2: LGHNA and YNFKEQ. The CDR3 extends over 17 amino acids. The V gene end was trimmed by 4 bases and the J gene end by 6 bases; junction bases not matched to a gene: 16. Written as DNA, the CDR3 is TGTGCCAGCAGCCCAGGACCCCAGGGGGCTCGTCCCCATGGCTACACCTTC. Translation: CASSPGPQGARPHGYTF.

The gene calls are TRBV15 and TRBJ1-4; possibly TRBD1 for D (6 bases). Germline V gene lookup returns CDR1 LNHNV and CDR2 YYDKDF (reference sequence). Deletions cut 2 bases from V and 6 bases from J, with 13 bases between. This CDR3 has 15 residues. The chain's CDR3 is CATSRRTDNYEKLFF. DNA of the CDR3: TGTGCCACCAGCAGAAGGACAGATAATTATGAAAAACTGTTTTTT.

This clonotype turned up a few times. The chain recombines TRBV6-2 or TRBV6-3 with TRBJ2-7, with D maybe TRBD1 (6 bases). Germline V gene sequence: CDR1 MNHEY, CDR2 SVGEGT. The CDR3 spans 14 residues. V was shortened by 5 bases and J by 2 bases, with 13 bases between the two germline ends. CDR3: CASSPVDRTYEQYF. For the CDR3, the DNA is TGTGCCAGCAGTCCTGTAGACAGGACCTACGAGCAGTACTTC.

There are a few counts of this clonotype. The chain joins TRBV11-1 to TRBJ2-1; D is undetermined. There are 16 residues in the CDR3. CDR1 is SGHAT and CDR2 is FQDESV in the germline V gene (reference sequence). The ends were cut back, 5 bases at V and 5 bases at J, with 19 bases in the middle. CDR3 region: CASSTDTSGEDNEQFF. In DNA, the CDR3 is TGTGCCAGCAGCACAGACACTTCTGGAGAAGACAATGAGCAGTTCTTC. Filled out from reference TRBV11-1 and TRBJ2-1, the complete variable domain reads EAEVAQSPRYKITEKSQAVAFWCDPISGHATLYWYRQILGQGPELLVQFQDESVVDDSQLPKDRFSAERLKGVDSTLKIQPAELGDSAMYLCASSTDTSGEDNEQFFGPGTRLTVL.

This clonotype has a handful of counts. The gene calls are TRBV7-3 and TRBJ2-1; D is unclear. The V and J ends lost 5 bases and 10 bases respectively, with 15 bases between them. CDR3 size: 13 residues. Germline V gives CDR1 SGHTA, CDR2 FQGTGA. CDR3 amino acids: CASSNVEGSEQFF. Here the CDR3 DNA reads TGTGCCAGCAGCAACGTCGAAGGGTCCGAGCAGTTCTTC.

The chain recombines TRBV28 with TRBJ2-3; D gene uncertain. V was pared by 8 bases and J by 2 bases, with 14 bases between. The CDR3 length is 14 residues. Germline-derived CDR1 and CDR2 are MDHEN and SYDVKM. The CDR3 spells CASEPTLPTDTQYF. The CDR3, as DNA: TGTGCCAGCGAACCGACACTCCCCACAGATACGCAGTATTTT. The variable domain in full, completed from reference TRBV28 and TRBJ2-3, reads DVKVTQSSRYLVKRTGEKVFLECVQDMDHENMFWYRQDPGLGLRLIYFSYDVKMKEKGDIPEGYSVSREKKERFSLILESASTNQTSMYLCASEPTLPTDTQYFGPGTRLTVL.

The chain links TRBV20-1 to TRBJ2-1; D ambiguous. Trimming took off 6 bases at V and 4 bases at J, with 16 bases between the two ends. The CDR3 runs to 14 residues. CDR1 and CDR2 from the germline V gene are DFQATT and SNEGSKA (reference sequence). The CDR3: CSARRPYPYNEQFF. CDR3 bases: TGCAGTGCCAGAAGGCCTTACCCATACAATGAGCAGTTCTTC.

This clonotype was seen more than once but under ten times. V usage is TRBV3-1 and J usage is TRBJ2-1; no reliable D call. Trimming stripped 1 base from V and 6 bases from J, with 10 bases between. This CDR3 has 14 amino acids. Germline lookup yields CDR1 LGHDT and CDR2 YNNKEL (reference sequence). This CDR3 reads CASSQVSASNEQFF. The CDR3 region has the DNA TGTGCCAGCAGCCAAGTGTCCGCTTCCAATGAGCAGTTCTTC.

A remark on this clonotype: Germline and junction disagree at one end, which may indicate a read error. The V call is TRBV3-1, the J call TRBJ2-3; unclear D gene. Germline V gene lookup returns CDR1 LGHDT and CDR2 YNNKEL (reference sequence). This CDR3 comprises 17 residues. This CDR3 reads CASSQGVQQTLHHTRYF. The CDR3, as DNA: TGTGCCAGCAGCCAAGGGGTTCAACAGACCCTTCACCATACGCGGTATTTT.

This clonotype was recorded only once. The V gene is TRBV20-1, the J gene TRBJ2-1, with 7 positions matching TRBD1. The J segment lost 4 bases and the V segment lost 1 base, leaving 7 bases of the junction unmatched. Per the germline V gene, CDR1 is DFQATT and CDR2 is SNEGSKA (reference sequence). CDR3 length: 15 residues. The CDR3 region has the DNA TGCAGTGCTAGAGTTAGACAGGGAATATACAATGAGCAGTTCTTC. It yields the protein CSARVRQGIYNEQFF.